This entry lists 21 T cell receptor beta chains sequenced from one sample in a study of T cells in Graves' hyperthyroidism and ophthalmopathy. Authors of the study amplified TCR beta CDR3 regions from RNA transcripts. During a first-round RT-PCR of the TCR CDR3, the HTBI primer set was used. One entry per CDR3 protein, called by TCRdb with MiXCR from the multiplex PCR reads. The repertoire holds more than 250,000 distinct CDR3 sequences, with approximately 16% as singletons. The specimen was blood. Every receptor here comes from a woman aged 50 to 60 with Graves' hyperthyroidism that later progressed to Graves' ophthalmopathy.

V usage is TRBV20-1 and J usage is TRBJ2-7, with D possibly called TRBD1 or TRBD2 (5 bases each). V was clipped by 4 bases and J by 1 base, with 14 bases between them. The CDR3 length is 14 residues. CDR1 is DFQATT and CDR2 is SNEGSKA in the germline V gene (reference sequence). The CDR3 DNA reads as TGCAGTGCTATGACCGGGGCTAGTTCCTACGAGCAGTACTTC. This codes for CSAMTGASSYEQYF.

The chain uses TRBV13 and TRBJ2-4; D not certain. The V end was cut by 4 bases, the J end by 5 bases, with 15 bases between. Germline CDR1 reads PRHDT; CDR2 reads FYEKMQ (reference sequence). The CDR3 contains 15 residues. CDR3 DNA: TGTGCCAGCAGCTCCAGGTTGGGCTCCCAAAACATTCAGTACTTC. Its translation: CASSSRLGSQNIQYF.

This clonotype occurred many times. The chain is built from TRBV7-9 and TRBJ1-1; no definite D call. Trimming took 1 base from V and 2 from J, leaving 8 bases between them. This CDR3 has 14 residues. Germline assignment: CDR1 SEHNR and CDR2 FQNEAQ (reference sequence). CDR3 in amino acids: CASSLELGNTEAFF. CDR3 DNA: TGTGCCAGCAGCTTAGAGCTGGGAAACACTGAAGCTTTCTTT.

This clonotype was picked up many times. This chain connects TRBV20-1 to TRBJ2-7; a possible D gene is TRBD1 (5 bases). Deletions cut 6 bases from V and 3 bases from J, with 15 bases between. CDR1 is DFQATT, CDR2 SNEGSKA, per germline (reference sequence). The CDR3 contains 13 residues. This chain's CDR3 is CSAGEGPYYEQYF. CDR3 in DNA: TGCAGTGCAGGGGAAGGGCCCTACTACGAGCAGTACTTC.

This clonotype has only a few counts. The junction departs from germline at one end; a sequencing error may be responsible. The chain couples TRBV9 to TRBJ2-5; 10 nucleotides agree with TRBD2. This CDR3 spans 15 amino acids. Germline-derived CDR1 and CDR2 are SGDLS and YYNGEE. The CDR3, as DNA: TGTGCCAGCAGCGTCACTAGCGGGATCGAAGAGGCCCAGTACTTC. This translates into CASSVTSGIEEAQYF.

Regarding this clonotype: Just one base apart from a much larger clone, this may be a read error. This chain uses TRBV7-8 with TRBJ2-1; 10 nucleotides align to TRBD2. The CDR3 has 15 residues. CDR1 and CDR2 from the germline V gene are SGHVS and FQNEAQ. Written as DNA, the CDR3 is TGTTCCAGCAGCTCAGGGCGGGTAGCGGGAGGAGGGCAGTTCTTC. The encoded protein is CSSSSGRVAGGGQFF.

The V gene is TRBV5-1, the J gene TRBJ1-4; 10 bases map to TRBD1. Germline V gene lookup returns CDR1 SGHRS and CDR2 YFSETQ. The CDR3 runs to 15 residues. Germline trimming cut 6 bases from V and 4 bases from J; bases unmatched to any gene: 6. CDR3 sequence (DNA): TGCGCCAGCATGACGACAGGGGGCTTTAATGAAAAACTGTTTTTT. Translated: CASMTTGGFNEKLFF.

This clonotype was counted ten times or more. The J gene is TRBJ2-7, the V gene TRBV12-3 or TRBV12-4; 10 bases are shared with TRBD2. CDR3 length: 14 residues. V gave up 7 bases and J gave up 4 bases; unmatched junction bases: 7. The CDR3 bases are TGTGCCAGCACCACCAGCGGGAGGGGATACGAGCAGTACTTC. It translates to CASTTSGRGYEQYF.

This clonotype was observed at least ten times. The chain has TRBV30 and TRBJ2-2, with 8 bases fitting TRBD2. CDR3 length: 13 amino acids. Germline trimming cut 2 bases from V and 9 bases from J; bases unmatched to any gene: 5. Per the germline V gene, CDR1 is GTSNPN and CDR2 is SVGIG (reference sequence). In nucleotides, the CDR3 is TGTGCCTGGAGTCTGGGCGGGAGGAGGGAGCTGTTTTTT. Encoded protein: CAWSLGGRRELFF.

This clonotype occurred many times. The V gene is TRBV11-3, the J gene TRBJ1-1, with D possibly matching TRBD1 (6 bases). Germline V gene lookup returns CDR1 SGHNT and CDR2 YENEEA. Trimming shortened V by 6 bases and J by 3 bases, and 11 bases separated the two germline ends. This CDR3 has 13 amino acids. The CDR3 region has the DNA TGTGCCAGCAGGCTTGAGGGGGACACTGAAGCTTTCTTT. Its translation: CASRLEGDTEAFF. Supplemented by reference TRBV11-3 and TRBJ1-1, the full variable domain reads EAGVVQSPRYKIIEKKQPVAFWCNPISGHNTLYWYLQNLGQGPELLIRYENEEAVDDSQLPKDRFSAERLKGVDSTLKIQPAELGDSAVYLCASRLEGDTEAFFGQGTRLTVV.

This clonotype was found many times. This chain links TRBV5-6 with TRBJ2-5, with no clear D. Trimming cost V 3 bases and J 5 bases, with 8 bases left between them. The CDR3 has 12 residues. Germline V gives CDR1 SGHDT, CDR2 YYEEEE. This CDR3 reads CASSWSVETQYF. The CDR3 DNA reads as TGTGCCAGCAGCTGGTCCGTTGAGACCCAGTACTTC. The full variable domain, completed using reference TRBV5-6 and TRBJ2-5, is DAGVTQSPTHLIKTRGQQVTLRCSPKSGHDTVSWYQQALGQGPQFIFQYYEEEERQRGNFPDRFSGHQFPNYSSELNVNALLLGDSALYLCASSWSVETQYFGPGTRLLVL.

This clonotype was seen repeatedly, ten times or more. This sequence joins TRBV5-1 and TRBJ1-3; a possible D gene is TRBD1 (5 bases). There are 16 residues in the CDR3. Per germline, CDR1 SGHRS and CDR2 YFSETQ. Deletions cut 2 bases from V and 0 bases from J, with 12 bases between. The CDR3 protein is CASSLGTQGSGNTIYF. The CDR3 bases are TGCGCCAGCAGCTTAGGGACCCAAGGCTCTGGAAACACCATATATTTT. Looking up the rest from reference TRBV5-1 and TRBJ1-3 gives the full variable domain: KAGVTQTPRYLIKTRGQQVTLSCSPISGHRSVSWYQQTPGQGLQFLFEYFSETQRNKGNFPGRFSGRQFSNSRSEMNVSTLELGDSALYLCASSLGTQGSGNTIYFGEGSWLTVV.

Comment on this clonotype: This may be a read error, as it is one base from a much larger clone. The V gene is TRBV7-8, the J gene TRBJ2-7; the D is unclear. Germline CDR1 and CDR2: SGHVS and FQNEAQ. This CDR3 comprises 13 residues. V was clipped by 5 bases and J by 2 bases, with 10 bases between them. DNA of the CDR3: TGTGCCAGCAGCACACATGCAGCCTACGAGCAGTACTTC. It translates to CASSTHAAYEQYF.

This clonotype was recorded at least ten times. The chain couples TRBV18 to TRBJ2-7; a weak D match, TRBD2 (6 bases). V was shortened by 0 bases and J by 3 bases, with 21 bases between the two germline ends. The V gene's germline CDR1 is KGHSH and CDR2 LQKENI. The CDR3 is made up of 18 amino acids. CDR3 nucleotides: TGTGCCAGCTCACCACCCGGACTACCGCGGGTGTCCCTCTACGAGCAGTACTTC. It encodes CASSPPGLPRVSLYEQYF.

Comments on this clonotype: A much larger clone is a single base away; this may be a read error. The chain joins TRBV27 to TRBJ2-4, with 7 bases lining up with TRBD1. Germline trimming cut 0 bases from V and 7 bases from J; bases unmatched to any gene: 12. The germline gives CDR1 MNHEY, CDR2 SMNVEV (reference sequence). CDR3 length: 17 residues. CDR3 DNA sequence: TGTGCCAGCAGTTTATCAGGCGGACAGGAATGGGGGAACATTCAGTACTTC. Amino acid sequence: CASSLSGGQEWGNIQYF.

The J gene is TRBJ2-7, the V gene TRBV19, with 8 bases identical to TRBD1. The CDR3 extends over 14 amino acids. The trim removed 6 bases at V and 3 bases at J, leaving 7 bases unmatched. The V gene's germline CDR1 is LNHDA and CDR2 SQIVND (reference sequence). CDR3 sequence: CASRQGAEGYEQYF. The CDR3 DNA sequence: TGTGCCAGTAGGCAGGGGGCCGAGGGCTACGAGCAGTACTTC.

Many counts were recorded for this clonotype. The gene calls are TRBV18 and TRBJ2-4; 12 bases line up with TRBD1. Germline CDR1 KGHSH, CDR2 LQKENI. Germline trimming cut 1 base from V and 6 bases from J; bases unmatched to any gene: 7. The CDR3 consists of 17 residues. DNA for the CDR3: TGTGCCAGCTCACCACGACCGGGACAGGGGGCTGGAAACATTCAGTACTTC. This translates into CASSPRPGQGAGNIQYF.

This clonotype occurred many times. The V and J genes are TRBV20-1 and TRBJ1-3, with D uncertain. V lost 0 bases and J 4 bases, leaving 13 bases between the germline ends. The V gene's germline CDR1 is DFQATT and CDR2 SNEGSKA (reference sequence). The CDR3 extends over 15 amino acids. The CDR3 protein is CSARDPGSSGNTIYF. The DNA for the CDR3 is TGCAGTGCTAGAGATCCGGGGTCGTCAGGAAACACCATATATTTT.

This clonotype has a handful of counts. The chain has TRBV19 and TRBJ1-1; the D is unclear. This CDR3 has 14 amino acids. CDR1 and CDR2 (germline): LNHDA, SQIVND (reference sequence). Trimming pared 5 bases from V and 5 bases from J, leaving 15 bases between. The CDR3 nucleotides read TGTGCCAGTAGTCTTACATGGGTCGGGACTGAAGCTTTCTTT. It specifies CASSLTWVGTEAFF.

The chain recombines TRBV6-2 or TRBV6-3 with TRBJ2-1; no clear D gene. Trimming took 1 base from V and 10 from J, leaving 5 bases between them. CDR1 and CDR2 (germline): MNHEY, SVGEGT. This CDR3 has 11 residues. The CDR3 loop reads CASSYYREQFF. The CDR3 region has the DNA TGTGCCAGCAGTTACTACCGCGAGCAGTTCTTC.

This clonotype appeared a few times. The chain links TRBV5-1 to TRBJ2-3; TRBD2 agrees at 11 bases. The CDR3 sequence is 16 residues long. The germline CDR1 and CDR2 sequences are SGHRS and YFSETQ. Losses at the gene ends were 3 bases for V and 3 bases for J; bases not matched to a gene: 6. The CDR3: CASSSLAGGGTDTQYF. As DNA, the CDR3 is TGCGCCAGCAGCTCTTTAGCGGGAGGGGGTACAGATACGCAGTATTTT. Full variable domain (rest looked up from reference TRBV5-1 and TRBJ2-3): KAGVTQTPRYLIKTRGQQVTLSCSPISGHRSVSWYQQTPGQGLQFLFEYFSETQRNKGNFPGRFSGRQFSNSRSEMNVSTLELGDSALYLCASSSLAGGGTDTQYFGPGTRLTVL.